This TCR beta chain is drawn from a study of early T cells in non-severe SARS-CoV-2 infection. Germline CDR1 WNHNN, CDR2 SYGVQD (reference sequence). Trimming shortened V by 6 bases and J by 2 bases, and 7 bases separated the two germline ends. The CDR3 spans 12 residues. Each CDR3 protein is one row after TCRdb ran MiXCR on the 5' RACE reads. The table lists around 44,000 distinct CDR3 sequences, 7% to 9% of them singletons. The material sequenced was whole blood. This sequence joins TRBV10-1 and TRBJ2-5; D remains ambiguous. The sequence derives from an adult who was a healthcare worker with PCR-confirmed SARS-CoV-2 infection or an uninfected control (not recorded which). The CDR3 spells CASRCTQETQYF. DNA for the CDR3: TGCGCCAGCAGATGCACGCAAGAGACCCAGTACTTC.